A single sample is the source of the 14 T cell receptor beta chains below, sequenced in a study of early T cells in non-severe SARS-CoV-2 infection. TCRdb reprocessed the 5' RACE reads via MiXCR and lists one record per CDR3 protein. The repertoire holds tens of thousands of distinct CDR3 sequences, with roughly 12% as singletons. The sequencing input was whole blood. The receptors stem from an adult who was a healthcare worker with PCR-confirmed SARS-CoV-2 infection or an uninfected control (not recorded which).

The genes are TRBV6-1 and TRBJ2-7; TRBD1 might be the D (6 bases). Trimming pared 7 bases from V and 2 bases from J, leaving 18 bases between. Looked up from germline, CDR1 is MNHNS and CDR2 is SASEGT. The CDR3 has 15 amino acids. CDR3 amino acids: CASTREEGHTYEQYF. The CDR3, as DNA: TGTGCCAGCACTAGAGAAGAGGGACATACCTACGAGCAGTACTTC.

Ten or more counts support this clonotype. This rearrangement joins TRBV5-1 to TRBJ2-1; D possibly uses TRBD1 or TRBD2 (6 bases each). The germline V gene has CDR1 SGHRS and CDR2 YFSETQ. V lost 0 bases to trimming and J lost 1 base, with 14 bases between them. The CDR3 has 17 amino acids. CDR3 residues: CASSLGRSGASYNEQFF. CDR3 sequence (DNA): TGCGCCAGCAGCTTGGGACGGTCGGGGGCGTCCTACAATGAGCAGTTCTTC.

This clonotype was seen many times. V usage is TRBV2 and J usage is TRBJ2-7; TRBD2 is a possible D gene (6 bases). Trimming removed 3 bases from V and 8 bases from J, with 17 bases in between. The CDR3 spans 14 residues. The germline V gene encodes CDR1 SNHLY and CDR2 FYNNEI. The CDR3 nucleotides read TGTGCCAGCAGTGACACGGGACTGGCCTCAAAGCAGTACTTC. This encodes CASSDTGLASKQYF.

This clonotype appeared a few times. The rearrangement joins TRBV7-9 to TRBJ2-2, with 9 bases matching TRBD1. The CDR3 totals 15 residues. The junction had 0 bases not matched to a gene; V was cut back by 1 base and J by 3 bases. Per the germline V gene, CDR1 is SEHNR and CDR2 is FQNEAQ (reference sequence). CDR3 DNA: TGTGCCAGCAGCTTAGGGACAGGGGACACCGGGGAGCTGTTTTTT. Its protein is CASSLGTGDTGELFF.

This clonotype was detected many times. The genes are TRBV19 and TRBJ2-3, with D uncertain. With 3 bases removed from V and 0 bases from J, the gap between germline ends came to 10 bases. Germline V lookup: CDR1 LNHDA, CDR2 SQIVND (reference sequence). This CDR3 has 15 residues. CDR3 bases: TGTGCCAGTAGTATTTCCCCAGCTAGCACAGATACGCAGTATTTT. Amino acids: CASSISPASTDTQYF.

This clonotype was picked up a small number of times. The gene calls are TRBV6-2 or TRBV6-3 and TRBJ2-5; TRBD2 is a possible D gene (5 bases). The CDR3 runs 12 residues. Germline CDR1 is MNHEY and CDR2 is SVGEGT. The germline V and J ends were trimmed by 4 bases and 4 bases, with 7 bases remaining between them. The CDR3 protein is CASSFEGETQYF. The CDR3 region has the DNA TGTGCCAGCAGTTTTGAGGGAGAGACCCAGTACTTC.

Only a few counts were recorded for this clonotype. The chain carries TRBV10-3 and TRBJ1-3; D is unclear. From germline, CDR1 is ENHRY and CDR2 SYGVKD. The V gene lost 5 bases and the J gene lost 0 bases, with 11 bases spanning the gap. CDR3 length: 15 amino acids. Written as DNA, the CDR3 is TGTGCCATCAGTCCACAGCTGAGCTCTGGAAACACCATATATTTT. Translation: CAISPQLSSGNTIYF.

The sample holds many counts of this clonotype. The chain joins TRBV3-1 to TRBJ2-7; 7 nucleotides align to TRBD2. Germline CDR1 LGHDT, CDR2 YNNKEL (reference sequence). V lost 0 bases, J lost 0 bases, and 2 bases stayed unmatched. CDR3 length equals 15 residues. The CDR3 sequence is CASSQESGDSYEQYF. As DNA, the CDR3 is TGTGCCAGCAGCCAAGAAAGCGGGGACTCCTACGAGCAGTACTTC.

At least ten counts were recorded for this clonotype. This chain joins TRBV5-1 and TRBJ1-1; 7 bases are a match to TRBD1. Germline V CDR1 and CDR2: SGHRS, YFSETQ. The V segment lost 0 bases and the J segment 7 bases; nucleotides outside the gene matches: 9. This CDR3 is 15 amino acids long. For the CDR3, the DNA is TGCGCCAGCAGCTTGGAAGGGGACCCAGGGGGTGAAGCTTTCTTT. Translating it yields CASSLEGDPGGEAFF.

This clonotype was seen a handful of times. CDR3 sequence (DNA): TGTGCCAGCAGTCTCGGACAGGGTTACGGGGAGCTGTTTTTT. Translating it yields CASSLGQGYGELFF. The V gene is TRBV2, the J gene TRBJ2-2, with 8 bases aligning to TRBD1. The germline gives CDR1 SNHLY, CDR2 FYNNEI. This CDR3 comprises 14 residues. Losses at the gene ends were 5 bases for V and 7 bases for J; bases not matched to a gene: 6.

The chain is built from TRBV14 and TRBJ2-7; the match to TRBD2 covers 8 bases. Germline CDR1 is SGHDN and CDR2 is FVKESK. The CDR3 has 18 residues. V trimming: 0 bases; J trimming: 4 bases; junction bases outside the gene matches: 14. For the CDR3, the DNA is TGTGCCAGCAGCCAAGACTTAGTAGGGCGGGAGGCTTTGTACGAGCAGTACTTC. Amino acid sequence: CASSQDLVGREALYEQYF.

In the case of this clonotype: The junction departs from the called germline gene at one end, perhaps through a read error. The chain links TRBV5-1 to TRBJ2-2; D possibly corresponds to TRBD1 (5 bases). The CDR3 runs 12 residues. Per germline, CDR1 SGHRS and CDR2 YFSETQ. The CDR3 protein is CVSRANTGELFF. The CDR3 DNA reads as TGCGTCAGCAGGGCGAACACCGGGGAGCTGTTTTTT.

CDR3 residues: CSAAGRSFPYEQYF. CDR3 nucleotide sequence: TGCAGCGCCGCGGGCAGGTCGTTCCCCTACGAGCAGTACTTC. The chain combines TRBV29-1 with TRBJ2-7, with TRBD2 as a possible D gene (5 bases). Germline V lookup: CDR1 SQVTM, CDR2 ANQGSEA. CDR3 size: 14 residues. Trimming stripped 7 bases from V and 2 bases from J, with 18 bases between.

This clonotype has ten or more counts. The chain has TRBV24-1 and TRBJ1-1, with TRBD1 matching over 9 bases. V gave up 7 bases and J gave up 5 bases; unmatched junction bases: 16. In germline, CDR1 is KGHDR, CDR2 SFDVKD. The CDR3 runs 17 residues. The CDR3 DNA reads as TGTGCCACCAGGGGAAGTTCCGGGACAGGGAATGGTACTGAAGCTTTCTTT. It yields the protein CATRGSSGTGNGTEAFF.